This T cell receptor beta chain was identified during a study of cytomegalovirus exposure and HLA in healthy donors. The CDR3 has 15 residues. CDR1 is SGHNT, CDR2 YYREEE, per germline (reference sequence). V shed 4 bases and J 2 bases; nucleotides not matched to a gene: 3. In the PCR, 60 Vbeta and 13 Jbeta primers were used. The data were produced by immunoSEQ multiplex PCR, yet TCRdb's version contains in-frame clones alone and is incomplete. The sample includes around 160,000 clones, 60% to 80% of them seen just once. The TCR originated in a woman aged 40 to 50 in good health and CMV-seropositive. The chain couples TRBV5-4 to TRBJ2-7, with TRBD2 matching 13 bases. The sequenced sample consisted of PBMCs. CDR3 in amino acids: CASSRLAGGAYEQYF. The CDR3 bases are TGTGCCAGCAGCCGACTAGCGGGAGGAGCCTACGAGCAGTACTTC.